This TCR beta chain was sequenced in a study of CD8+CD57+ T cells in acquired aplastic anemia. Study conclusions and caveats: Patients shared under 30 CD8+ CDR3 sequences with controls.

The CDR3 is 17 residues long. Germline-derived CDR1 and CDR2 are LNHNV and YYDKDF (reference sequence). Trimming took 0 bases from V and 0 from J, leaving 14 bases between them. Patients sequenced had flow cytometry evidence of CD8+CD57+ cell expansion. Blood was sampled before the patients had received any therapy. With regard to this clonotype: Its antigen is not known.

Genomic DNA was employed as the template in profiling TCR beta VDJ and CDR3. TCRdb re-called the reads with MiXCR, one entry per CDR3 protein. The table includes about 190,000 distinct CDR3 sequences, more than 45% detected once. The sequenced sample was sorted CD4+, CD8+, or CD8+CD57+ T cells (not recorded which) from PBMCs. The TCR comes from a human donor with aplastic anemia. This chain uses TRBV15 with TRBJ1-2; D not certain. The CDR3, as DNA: TGTGCCACCAGCAGAGATAAAAAACATTCCGCTAACTATGGCTACACCTTC. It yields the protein CATSRDKKHSANYGYTF.